This passage covers 10 T cell receptor beta chains from one sample sequenced in a study of memory CD4+ T cells and cytomegalovirus serostatus. Single viable CD3+CD4+CD8-CD45RO+ cells were sorted as the memory CD4+ T cells. Profiled with immunoSEQ multiplex PCR; TCRdb holds only in-frame clones, not every one. The sample consists of about 54,000 clones, 70% to 75% of them appearing once. Sequences were obtained from memory CD4+ T cells from blood. These receptors all stem from an adult in good health and CMV-seropositive.

This clone is deemed medium-sized. The gene calls are TRBV7-8 and TRBJ1-2; TRBD1 matches 12 bases. CDR3 size: 15 residues. Germline V lookup: CDR1 SGHVS, CDR2 FQNEAQ. The junction had 9 bases not matched to a gene; V was cut back by 5 bases and J by 8 bases. CDR3 coding DNA: TGTGCCAGCAGCCTCCTCCGGGACAGGGGGCTAGGCTACACCTTC. This gives the protein CASSLLRDRGLGYTF. Based on the CDR3 plus reference TRBV7-8 and TRBJ1-2, the full variable domain is GAGVSQSPRYKVAKRGQDVALRCDPISGHVSLFWYQQALGQGPEFLTYFQNEAQLDKSGLPSDRFFAERPEGSVSTLKIQRTQQEDSAVYLCASSLLRDRGLGYTFGSGTRLTVV.

The genes are TRBV19 and TRBJ1-1; D remains unclear. V dropped 9 bases and J dropped 6 bases, with 14 bases sitting between them. The CDR3 extends over 12 amino acids. CDR1 and CDR2 from the germline V gene are LNHDA and SQIVND (reference sequence). The CDR3 loop reads CASTRDGAEAFF. CDR3 DNA sequence: TGTGCCAGCACTCGAGACGGGGCTGAAGCTTTCTTT.

The chain combines TRBV7-2 with TRBJ1-2; a possible D gene is TRBD1 (5 bases). The germline gives CDR1 SGHTA, CDR2 FQGNSA. Trimming took 5 bases from V and 4 from J, leaving 20 bases between them. The CDR3 contains 16 residues. The CDR3: CASSGTRGTGVYGYTF. The CDR3 region has the DNA TGTGCCAGCAGCGGCACCCGCGGGACGGGTGTCTATGGCTACACCTTC.

V and J are TRBV2 and TRBJ1-3; D possibly corresponds to TRBD1 (5 bases). This CDR3 region has 15 residues. CDR1 SNHLY and CDR2 FYNNEI come from the germline V gene. V lost 6 bases and J lost 4, with 16 bases in between. For the CDR3, the DNA is TGTGCCAGCAGGCCTTCCGGGACGGCCGGAAACACCATATATTTT. It specifies CASRPSGTAGNTIYF.

This sequence joins TRBV25-1 and TRBJ2-2; the match to TRBD2 covers 7 bases. Trimming removed 4 bases from V and 8 bases from J; junction bases left unmatched: 7. CDR1 is MGHDK and CDR2 is SYGVNS in the germline V gene. The CDR3 has 14 amino acids. Here the CDR3 DNA reads TGTGCCAGCAGTGTGTTTTGGCGGGAGGGGGAGCTGTTTTTT. Residues: CASSVFWREGELFF.

The chain uses TRBV29-1 and TRBJ1-2; 8 nucleotides match TRBD1. The CDR3 is 13 residues long. From germline, CDR1 is SQVTM and CDR2 ANQGSEA. Trimming at V came to 5 bases and at J to 7 bases, leaving 9 bases not matched to a gene. The CDR3, as DNA: TGCAGCGTTCAAACTCAGGGGGCATCTGGCTACACCTTC. This translates into CSVQTQGASGYTF.

This chain uses TRBV28 with TRBJ1-2; 7 bases match TRBD1. Germline CDR1 reads MDHEN; CDR2 reads SYDVKM. The CDR3 has 15 amino acids. Trimming cost V 7 bases and J 2 bases; bases outside gene matches: 10. CDR3 nucleotide sequence: TGTGCCAGCACCATACAGGGGCGCGTGAACTATGGCTACACCTTC. This sequence encodes CASTIQGRVNYGYTF.

The V and J genes are TRBV2 and TRBJ2-1; weak D call: TRBD1 (6 bases). V gave up 6 bases and J gave up 7 bases, with 22 bases separating them. Germline values: CDR1 SNHLY, CDR2 FYNNEI. This CDR3 region has 16 residues. CDR3 residues: CASSFETGTIGNEQFF. The CDR3, as DNA: TGTGCCAGCAGCTTCGAGACAGGAACCATCGGGAATGAGCAGTTCTTC.

The chain uses TRBV5-6 and TRBJ2-1; D might be TRBD1 (6 bases). Germline loops: CDR1 SGHDT, CDR2 YYEEEE. The V end lost 4 bases, the J end lost 7 bases, and 18 bases lay between the germline ends. The CDR3 contains 15 residues. CDR3: CASSGVPGQVNEQFF. CDR3 DNA: TGTGCCAGCAGCGGGGTCCCGGGACAAGTTAATGAGCAGTTCTTC.

V is TRBV11-3 and J is TRBJ2-6, with D possibly being TRBD1 (6 bases). CDR1 is SGHNT, CDR2 YENEEA, per germline. This CDR3 is 19 amino acids long. Between the trimmed V and J ends, which lost 5 bases and 4 bases, there was a span of 24 bases. Here the CDR3 reads CASSPAGWGQGPGANVLTF. In DNA, the CDR3 is TGTGCCAGCAGCCCAGCTGGATGGGGTCAGGGGCCCGGGGCCAACGTCCTGACTTTC.